These 2 T cell receptor beta chains came from one sample sequenced in a study of post-analysis software for immune sequencing data. Presence of unique molecular identifiers characterized the TCR beta cDNA libraries. TCRdb reanalysed the PCR reads using MiXCR and keeps one entry per CDR3 protein. This sample carries over 150,000 distinct CDR3 sequences, around 36% of them seen once, and the ten largest clones take 25% to 30%. The specimen was blood, collected after autologous hematopoietic stem cell transplantation. The receptors were sampled from a girl aged 5-17 years with multiple sclerosis.

The V gene is TRBV4-2, the J gene TRBJ2-5; tentatively, D is TRBD1 or TRBD2 (8 bases each). Germline-derived CDR1 and CDR2 are LGHNA and YNFKEQ. The CDR3 is 20 amino acids. V was cut by 0 bases and J by 11 bases, with 34 bases left in between. The CDR3 loop is CASSQDQTGARPAGVHEQYF. Here the CDR3 DNA reads TGTGCCAGCAGCCAAGATCAGACAGGGGCACGGCCAGCGGGAGTTCATGAGCAGTACTTC.

This clonotype was counted only a few times. The CDR3: CASSPGSMNTEAFF. CDR3 bases: TGCGCCAGCAGCCCGGGGAGTATGAACACTGAAGCTTTCTTT. The chain links TRBV5-1 to TRBJ1-1; no firm D call. The CDR3 runs 14 residues. CDR1 SGHRS and CDR2 YFSETQ come from the germline V gene. Trimming took off 4 bases at V and 0 bases at J, with 10 bases between the two ends.